This TCR beta chain was sequenced for a study of T cell changes during pregnancy in multiple sclerosis. J gave up 5 bases and V 1 base, and 4 bases lay outside the gene matches. Per the germline V gene, CDR1 is SGHVS and CDR2 is FNYEAQ. CDR3 length: 14 residues. About this clone: This CDR3 is also generated by other DNA sequences in the sample.

Assay: immunoSEQ multiplex PCR; the TCRdb copy retains only in-frame clones and omits some. The sample lists about 39,000 clones, more than 70% occurring once. The chain links TRBV7-6 to TRBJ2-5; 7 bases are a match to TRBD2. This sequence was found in a female donor with multiple sclerosis, enrolled in a pregnancy study. Sequenced here: CD8+ T cells from peripheral blood mononuclear cells, sampled in the first trimester of pregnancy. The CDR3 spells CASSLGGGAETQYF. CDR3 nucleotide sequence: TGTGCCAGCAGCTTAGGGGGAGGGGCGGAGACCCAGTACTTC.